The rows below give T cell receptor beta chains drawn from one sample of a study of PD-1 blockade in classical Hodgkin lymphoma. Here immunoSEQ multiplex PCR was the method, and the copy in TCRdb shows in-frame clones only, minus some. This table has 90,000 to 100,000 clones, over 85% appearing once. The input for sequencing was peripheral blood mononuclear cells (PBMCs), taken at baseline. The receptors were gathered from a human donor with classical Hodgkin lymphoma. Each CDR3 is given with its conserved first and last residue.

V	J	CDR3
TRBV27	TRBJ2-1	CASSLAASAYNEQFF
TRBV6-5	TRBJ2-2	CASSYESRTGELFF
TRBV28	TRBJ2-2	CASMFQGWAGELFF
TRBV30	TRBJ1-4	CAWSQQGLKGKLFF
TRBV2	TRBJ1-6	CASTGESHNSPLHF
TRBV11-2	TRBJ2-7	CASSSGPERGYEQYF
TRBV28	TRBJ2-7	CASSPPRGARHEQYF
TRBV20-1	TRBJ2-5	CSALLVQTQYF
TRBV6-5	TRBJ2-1	CASSYSLAENYNEQFF
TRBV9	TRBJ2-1	CASRDPGTSGNEQFF
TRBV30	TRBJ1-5	CAWTVGGFNQPQHF
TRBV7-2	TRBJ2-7	CASSLGTPLEQYF
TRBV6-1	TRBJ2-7	CASSERWGWTF
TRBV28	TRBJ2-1	CASHNFRRGRYNEQFF
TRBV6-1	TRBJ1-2	CAISPGRGYTF
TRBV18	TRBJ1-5	CASSPGASNQPQHF
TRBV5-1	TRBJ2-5	CASSMGQGGGETQYF
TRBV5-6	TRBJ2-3	CASSLDGGLARTDTQYF
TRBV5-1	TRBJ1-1	CASAPGQGGTEAFF
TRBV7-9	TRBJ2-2	CASSYAGGMGTGELFF
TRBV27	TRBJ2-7	CASSFSGTIPYEQYF
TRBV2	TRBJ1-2	CASTGQGAYGYTF
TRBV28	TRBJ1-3	CASRQGSGNTIYF
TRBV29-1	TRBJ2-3	CSVNSGHTDTQYF
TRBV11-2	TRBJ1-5	CASSPRDRGRMGNQPQHF
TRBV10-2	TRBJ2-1	CASRDTGTGPAGEQFF
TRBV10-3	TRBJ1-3	CASSPNSGNTIYF
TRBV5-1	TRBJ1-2	CASSLEAPWGYTF
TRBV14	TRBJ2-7	CASSQYRVREQYF
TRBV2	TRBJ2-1	CASSEEASGGFF
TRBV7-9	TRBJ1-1	CASSLQGARDTEAFF
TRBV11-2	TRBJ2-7	CASSLGGTGYEQYF
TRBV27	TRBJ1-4	CASSPGGIREKLFF
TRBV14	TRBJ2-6	CASSQGVGLSGANVLTF
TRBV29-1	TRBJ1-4	CSVGRQNEKLFF